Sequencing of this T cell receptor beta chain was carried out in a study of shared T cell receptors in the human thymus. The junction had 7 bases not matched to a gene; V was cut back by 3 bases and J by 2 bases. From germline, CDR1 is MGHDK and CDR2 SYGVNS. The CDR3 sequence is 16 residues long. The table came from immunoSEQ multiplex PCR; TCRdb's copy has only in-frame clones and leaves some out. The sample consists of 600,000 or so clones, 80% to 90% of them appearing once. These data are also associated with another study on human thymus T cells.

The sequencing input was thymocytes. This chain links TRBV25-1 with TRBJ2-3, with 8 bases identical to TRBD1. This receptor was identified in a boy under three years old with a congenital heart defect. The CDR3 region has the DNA TGTGCCAGCAGTGAGGTGGGACAGGCCTTCACAGATACGCAGTATTTT. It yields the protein CASSEVGQAFTDTQYF. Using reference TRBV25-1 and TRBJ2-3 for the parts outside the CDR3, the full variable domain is EADIYQTPRYLVIGTGKKITLECSQTMGHDKMYWYQQDPGMELHLIHYSYGVNSTEKGDLSSESTVSRIRTEHFPLTLESARPSHTSQYLCASSEVGQAFTDTQYFGPGTRLTVL.